The 30 T cell receptor beta chains below come from one sample, sequenced in a study of blood T cell repertoires in COVID-19. Sequenced by immunoSEQ multiplex PCR; TCRdb stores in-frame clones only, minus some. Here the sample spans 250,000 or so clones, 84% being singletons. Sequenced material: peripheral blood. The receptors come from a man aged 40-49 years who had recovered from COVID-19.

V usage is TRBV5-1 and J usage is TRBJ1-3; no clear D gene. V was trimmed by 4 bases and J by 2 bases, leaving 16 bases between them. The CDR3 contains 16 residues. Germline assignment: CDR1 SGHRS and CDR2 YFSETQ. The DNA for the CDR3 is TGCGCCAGCAGCCGGGCCCGGGGAGGAACTGGAAACACCATATATTTT. Amino acid sequence: CASSRARGGTGNTIYF.

The chain uses TRBV5-1 and TRBJ2-5; 7 bases are a match to TRBD1. Germline V gives CDR1 SGHRS, CDR2 YFSETQ. V shed 0 bases, J shed 4 bases, and the junction held 0 bases outside the gene matches. The CDR3 loop spans 13 amino acids. CDR3 amino acids: CASSLGQGETQYF. Written as DNA, the CDR3 is TGCGCCAGCAGCTTGGGACAGGGAGAGACCCAGTACTTC.

Concerning this clone: The sample holds other DNA sequences that translate to the same CDR3. This chain joins TRBV29-1 and TRBJ1-1; a possible D gene is TRBD1 (6 bases). The V gene's germline CDR1 is SQVTM and CDR2 ANQGSEA. The V end lost 4 bases, the J end lost 1 base, and 10 bases lay between the germline ends. The CDR3 sequence is 13 residues long. CDR3 region: CSVVRQANTEAFF. As DNA, the CDR3 is TGCAGCGTTGTGAGACAGGCGAACACTGAAGCTTTCTTT.

The chain joins TRBV6-6 to TRBJ2-7; tentative D call: TRBD2 (5 bases). Trimming cost V 5 bases and J 0 bases, with 11 bases left between them. CDR1 MNHNY and CDR2 SVGAGI come from the germline V gene (reference sequence). The CDR3 is 14 amino acids. CDR3 DNA sequence: TGTGCCAGCAGTCCGGGGAACCCCTCCTACGAGCAGTACTTC. Residues: CASSPGNPSYEQYF.

This clone is a singleton in its sample. The chain carries TRBV21-1 and TRBJ1-1. TRBV21-1 is flagged as a pseudogene. This CDR3 spans 14 amino acids. The CDR3 DNA follows: TGTGCCAGCAGCAAAGGGAGAGGTCGTGAGGAAGCTTTCTTT. Translated, it gives CASSKGRGREEAFF.

The gene calls are TRBV14 and TRBJ2-2; D remains unclear. CDR1 is SGHDN and CDR2 is FVKESK in the germline V gene. The CDR3 loop spans 13 amino acids. V lost 7 bases, J lost 1 base, and 7 bases lay in between. CDR3: CASNPVNTGELFF. Here the CDR3 DNA reads TGTGCCAGCAACCCAGTGAACACCGGGGAGCTGTTTTTT.

The chain links TRBV11-3 to TRBJ1-6; the match to TRBD1 covers 7 bases. This CDR3 has 13 residues. V dropped 5 bases and J dropped 8; count of bases not matched to a gene: 3. Germline CDR1 is SGHNT and CDR2 is YENEEA. CDR3 bases: TGTGCCAGCAGCCGTGACAGGGATTCACCCCTCCACTTT. Its translation is CASSRDRDSPLHF.

This chain joins TRBV5-1 and TRBJ2-7; maybe TRBD1 (6 bases). V was clipped by 4 bases and J by 0 bases, with 14 bases between them. CDR1 and CDR2 from the germline V gene are SGHRS and YFSETQ. There are 15 residues in the CDR3. The CDR3 loop reads CASSPSTGFSYEQYF. CDR3 sequence (DNA): TGCGCCAGCAGCCCCTCCACAGGGTTCTCCTACGAGCAGTACTTC.

V gene TRBV4-3 combines with J gene TRBJ1-3, with a tentative D call TRBD1 (6 bases). This CDR3 spans 15 amino acids. The V end lost 0 bases, the J end lost 0 bases, and 6 bases lay between the germline ends. The germline gives CDR1 LGHNA, CDR2 YSLEER. This chain's CDR3 is CASSQEGASGNTIYF. In DNA form, the CDR3 reads TGCGCCAGCAGCCAAGAGGGGGCCTCTGGAAACACCATATATTTT.

The rearrangement uses TRBV2 and TRBJ2-7; 8 bases map to TRBD2. This CDR3 comprises 13 residues. The V segment lost 8 bases and the J segment 3 bases; nucleotides outside the gene matches: 6. Germline V gives CDR1 SNHLY, CDR2 FYNNEI. The CDR3 DNA is TGTGCCAGCCGTAAGCGGGAGAGCTACGAGCAGTACTTC. Residues: CASRKRESYEQYF.

The J gene is TRBJ2-1, the V gene TRBV27, with TRBD2 matching over 8 bases. Germline CDR1 is MNHEY and CDR2 is SMNVEV (reference sequence). V trimming: 0 bases; J trimming: 3 bases; junction bases outside the gene matches: 4. The CDR3 runs 16 residues. The CDR3 sequence is CASSLSSREVYNEQFF. CDR3 in DNA: TGTGCCAGCAGTTTATCTTCGCGGGAGGTCTACAATGAGCAGTTCTTC.

The chain employs TRBV7-2 and TRBJ1-2; 7 nucleotides agree with TRBD1. The length of the CDR3 is 15 residues. The germline V gene encodes CDR1 SGHTA and CDR2 FQGNSA. The V and J ends lost 1 base and 7 bases, in that order; junction bases with no gene match: 9. This chain's CDR3 is CASSLVTGVLGGYTF. The CDR3 nucleotides are TGTGCCAGCAGCTTAGTTACAGGGGTCCTCGGTGGCTACACCTTC. Variable domain in full (rest from reference TRBV7-2 and TRBJ1-2): GAGVSQSPSNKVTEKGKDVELRCDPISGHTALYWYRQSLGQGLEFLIYFQGNSAPDKSGLPSDRFSAERTGGSVSTLTIQRTQQEDSAVYLCASSLVTGVLGGYTFGSGTRLTVV.

The rearrangement uses TRBV7-9 and TRBJ2-1, with 8 bases fitting TRBD2. Germline loops: CDR1 SEHNR, CDR2 FQNEAQ (reference sequence). V shed 5 bases and J 0 bases; nucleotides not matched to a gene: 12. The CDR3 is 18 amino acids. The CDR3 is CASSADRVTSGSYNEQFF. In DNA form, the CDR3 reads TGTGCCAGCAGCGCTGACAGAGTCACTAGCGGCTCCTACAATGAGCAGTTCTTC.

The rearrangement joins TRBV24-1 to TRBJ2-2, with 8 bases identical to TRBD2. This CDR3 has 14 residues. CDR1 and CDR2 (germline): KGHDR, SFDVKD. V shed 7 bases and J 5 bases; nucleotides not matched to a gene: 5. The CDR3 loop reads CATSQTGGTGELFF. The CDR3 DNA sequence: TGTGCCACCAGCCAGACGGGAGGGACCGGGGAGCTGTTTTTT.

This chain connects TRBV2 to TRBJ1-5, with D possibly being TRBD1 (6 bases). V was shortened by 8 bases and J by 3 bases, with 17 bases between the two germline ends. In germline, CDR1 is SNHLY, CDR2 FYNNEI. This CDR3 contains 15 residues. The CDR3 DNA reads TGTGCCAGCGTGATGTCAGGACAGCCCAATCAGCCCCAGCATTTT. Amino acids: CASVMSGQPNQPQHF.

CDR3 in DNA: TGTGCCAGCTCACCGGACAAGCATCAGCCCCAGCATTTT. Residues: CASSPDKHQPQHF. The rearrangement joins TRBV18 to TRBJ1-5; D is perhaps TRBD1 (5 bases). This CDR3 region has 13 residues. CDR1 is KGHSH and CDR2 is LQKENI in the germline V gene. V was shortened by 3 bases and J by 5 bases, with 8 bases between the two germline ends. Full variable domain (missing parts from reference TRBV18 and TRBJ1-5): NAGVMQNPRHLVRRRGQEARLRCSPMKGHSHVYWYRQLPEEGLKFMVYLQKENIIDESGMPKERFSAEFPKEGPSILRIQQVVRGDSAAYFCASSPDKHQPQHFGDGTRLSIL.

The V and J genes are TRBV6-1 and TRBJ1-1; D not certain. Trimming removed 1 base at V and 3 bases at J, with 9 bases between. Germline CDR1 is MNHNS and CDR2 is SASEGT. CDR3 size: 14 residues. CDR3 sequence reads: CASSEDGRDTEAFF. Written as DNA, the CDR3 is TGTGCCAGCAGTGAAGATGGGAGGGACACTGAAGCTTTCTTT.

This chain joins TRBV18 and TRBJ1-1; no firm D call. This CDR3 spans 13 amino acids. Trimming took off 6 bases at V and 2 bases at J, with 10 bases between the two ends. CDR1 is KGHSH, CDR2 LQKENI, per germline. CDR3 sequence: CASSREINTEAFF. In nucleotides, the CDR3 is TGTGCCAGCTCCCGAGAGATTAACACTGAAGCTTTCTTT.

The chain joins TRBV13 to TRBJ1-2; TRBD1 aligns across 8 bases. The CDR3 spans 15 residues. Trimming at V came to 2 bases and at J to 8 bases, leaving 10 bases not matched to a gene. Germline V lookup: CDR1 PRHDT, CDR2 FYEKMQ (reference sequence). The CDR3 DNA sequence: TGTGCCAGCAGCTTATGGGAACAGGGGGGTTACGGCTACACCTTC. Its translation is CASSLWEQGGYGYTF.

This chain joins TRBV5-6 and TRBJ2-3, with D maybe TRBD1 (6 bases). The CDR3 sequence is 14 residues long. CDR1 is SGHDT, CDR2 YYEEEE, per germline. Trimming pared 3 bases from V and 0 bases from J, leaving 8 bases between. The CDR3 coding sequence is TGTGCCAGCAGCTCCGGACAGAGCACAGATACGCAGTATTTT. Translation: CASSSGQSTDTQYF.

The chain employs TRBV2 and TRBJ2-7; D may be TRBD2 (5 bases). The V and J ends lost 1 base and 0 bases respectively, with 13 bases between them. The CDR3 spans 16 residues. Per germline, CDR1 SNHLY and CDR2 FYNNEI. The CDR3 region is CASSEEFVGSSYEQYF. The CDR3 DNA reads as TGTGCCAGCAGTGAAGAGTTTGTTGGGAGCTCCTACGAGCAGTACTTC.

The chain has TRBV11-2 and TRBJ2-7; D is possibly TRBD1 (5 bases). V was shortened by 5 bases and J by 3 bases, with 14 bases between the two germline ends. This CDR3 spans 14 amino acids. Germline-derived CDR1 and CDR2 are SGHAT and FQNNGV. The CDR3 region has the DNA TGTGCCAGCAGCAAGGTTGGGGCCAGCTACGAGCAGTACTTC. This gives the protein CASSKVGASYEQYF.

The table lists this clone with many counts. CDR3 coding DNA: TGTGCCAGCAGTCTTGACAGGGCTACTGAAGCTTTCTTT. This sequence encodes CASSLDRATEAFF. The chain couples TRBV3-1 (or the pseudogene TRBV3-2) to TRBJ1-1; 7 bases agree with TRBD1. V was clipped by 6 bases and J by 5 bases; unmatched bases: 6. The CDR3 length is 13 residues. From germline, CDR1 is LGHDT and CDR2 YNNKEL (reference sequence).

The rearrangement links TRBV4-3 to TRBJ2-1; 7 nucleotides line up with TRBD2. After removal of 6 bases from V and 5 bases from J, the junction contained 10 bases not matched to a gene. The CDR3 runs 15 residues. Germline V CDR1 and CDR2: LGHNA, YSLEER. The chain's CDR3 is CASSQERGLNNEQFF. CDR3 nucleotides: TGCGCCAGCAGTCAGGAGAGGGGACTAAACAATGAGCAGTTCTTC.

The chain employs TRBV19 and TRBJ1-1; D is unresolved. In germline, CDR1 is LNHDA, CDR2 SQIVND (reference sequence). Between the trimmed V and J ends, which lost 6 bases and 1 base, there was a span of 12 bases. There are 14 residues in the CDR3. The chain's CDR3 is CASSWEGANTEAFF. The CDR3 nucleotides read TGTGCCAGTAGCTGGGAGGGCGCGAACACTGAAGCTTTCTTT.

The genes are TRBV19 and TRBJ2-1; D possibly corresponds to TRBD2 (5 bases). The germline V and J ends were trimmed by 6 bases and 8 bases, with 8 bases remaining between them. The CDR3 length is 11 residues. Per the germline V gene, CDR1 is LNHDA and CDR2 is SQIVND (reference sequence). The CDR3 is CASRIGDEQFF. The CDR3, as DNA: TGTGCCAGTAGGATCGGGGATGAGCAGTTCTTC.

The chain joins TRBV5-1 to TRBJ1-4, with 12 nucleotides matching TRBD1. Germline CDR1 SGHRS, CDR2 YFSETQ. This CDR3 is 16 amino acids long. The V gene end was trimmed by 4 bases and the J gene end by 3 bases; junction bases not matched to a gene: 4. The CDR3 coding sequence is TGCGCCAGCAGCCCGGGACAGGGGGCCTCTAATGAAAAACTGTTTTTT. Translating it yields CASSPGQGASNEKLFF.

This chain links TRBV9 with TRBJ2-3; TRBD2 matches at 9 bases. J lost 4 bases, V lost 1 base, and 4 bases had no gene match. CDR3 length: 15 residues. The germline V gene encodes CDR1 SGDLS and CDR2 YYNGEE. The CDR3, as DNA: TGTGCCAGCAGCGTACGGCGGGGGGGGTCAGATACGCAGTATTTT. Translated, it gives CASSVRRGGSDTQYF.

The V and J genes are TRBV3-1 (or the pseudogene TRBV3-2) and TRBJ2-3; tentative D call: TRBD2 (7 bases). This CDR3 region has 13 residues. Deletions cut 8 bases from V and 6 bases from J, with 15 bases between. Germline V CDR1 and CDR2: LGHDT, YNNKEL (reference sequence). The CDR3 nucleotides read TGTGCCAGCCGAGGGGGGGGGACGGATACGCAGTATTTT. This translates into CASRGGGTDTQYF.

This sequence joins TRBV12-5 and TRBJ2-7, with D uncertain. Germline-derived CDR1 and CDR2 are LGHNT and FRNRAP. The V end was cut by 0 bases, the J end by 9 bases, with 15 bases between. The CDR3 is 14 residues long. The CDR3 protein is CASGLVSAGLGQYF. The CDR3 nucleotides are TGTGCTAGTGGTTTGGTATCCGCAGGTTTGGGGCAGTACTTC.